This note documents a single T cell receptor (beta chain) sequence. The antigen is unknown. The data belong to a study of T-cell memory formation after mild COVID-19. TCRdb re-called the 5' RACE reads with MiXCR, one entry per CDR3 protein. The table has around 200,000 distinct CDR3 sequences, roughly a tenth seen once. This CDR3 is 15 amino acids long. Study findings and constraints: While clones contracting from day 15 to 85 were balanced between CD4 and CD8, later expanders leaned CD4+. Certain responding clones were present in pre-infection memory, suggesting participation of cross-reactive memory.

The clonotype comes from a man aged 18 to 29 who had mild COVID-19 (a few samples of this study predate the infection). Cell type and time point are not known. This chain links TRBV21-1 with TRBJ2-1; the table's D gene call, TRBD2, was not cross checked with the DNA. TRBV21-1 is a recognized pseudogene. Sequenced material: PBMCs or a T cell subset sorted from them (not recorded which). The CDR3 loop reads CASSKRRTLYNEQFF. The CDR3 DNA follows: TGTGCCAGCAGCAAAAGGAGGACCCTCTACAATGAGCAGTTCTTC.